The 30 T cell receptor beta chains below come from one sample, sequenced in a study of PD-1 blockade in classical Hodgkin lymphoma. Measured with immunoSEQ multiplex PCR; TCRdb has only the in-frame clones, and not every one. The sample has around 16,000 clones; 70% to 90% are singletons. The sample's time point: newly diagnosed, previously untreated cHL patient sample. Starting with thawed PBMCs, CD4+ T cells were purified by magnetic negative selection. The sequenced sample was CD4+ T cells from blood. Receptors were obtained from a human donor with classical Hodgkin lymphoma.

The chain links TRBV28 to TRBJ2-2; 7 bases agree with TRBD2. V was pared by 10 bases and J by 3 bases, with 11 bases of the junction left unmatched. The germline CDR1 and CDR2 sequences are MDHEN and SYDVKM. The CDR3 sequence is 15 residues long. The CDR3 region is CATLTSGIYTGELFF. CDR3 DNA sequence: TGTGCCACGTTAACGAGCGGGATCTACACCGGGGAGCTGTTTTTT.

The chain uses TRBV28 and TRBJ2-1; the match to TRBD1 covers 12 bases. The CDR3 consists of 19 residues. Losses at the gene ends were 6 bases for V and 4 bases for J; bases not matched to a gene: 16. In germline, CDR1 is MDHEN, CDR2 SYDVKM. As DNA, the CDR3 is TGTGCCAGCAGCGGGACAGGGGGCAAGATGGGGTTTGTATACAATGAGCAGTTCTTC. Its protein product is CASSGTGGKMGFVYNEQFF.

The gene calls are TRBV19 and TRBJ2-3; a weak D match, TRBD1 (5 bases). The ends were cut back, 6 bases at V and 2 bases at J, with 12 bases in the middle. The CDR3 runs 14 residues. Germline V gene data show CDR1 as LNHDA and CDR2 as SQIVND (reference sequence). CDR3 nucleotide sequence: TGTGCCAGTAGGAGCAGGGCCCTCACAGATACGCAGTATTTT. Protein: CASRSRALTDTQYF. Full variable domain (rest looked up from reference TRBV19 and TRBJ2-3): DGGITQSPKYLFRKEGQNVTLSCEQNLNHDAMYWYRQDPGQGLRLIYYSQIVNDFQKGDIAEGYSVSREKKESFPLTVTSAQKNPTAFYLCASRSRALTDTQYFGPGTRLTVL.

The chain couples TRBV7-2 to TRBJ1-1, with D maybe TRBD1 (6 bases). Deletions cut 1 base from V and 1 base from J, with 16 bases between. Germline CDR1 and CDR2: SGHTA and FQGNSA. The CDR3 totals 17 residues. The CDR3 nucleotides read TGTGCCAGCAGCTTAGGGGGGACACTCCAACCGAACACTGAAGCTTTCTTT. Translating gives CASSLGGTLQPNTEAFF.

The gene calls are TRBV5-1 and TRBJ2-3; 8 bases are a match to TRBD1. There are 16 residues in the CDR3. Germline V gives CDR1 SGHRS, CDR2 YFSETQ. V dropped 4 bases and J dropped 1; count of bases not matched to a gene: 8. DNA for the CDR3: TGCGCCAGCAGCGCCCTGACAGGGGTAGGCACAGATACGCAGTATTTT. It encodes CASSALTGVGTDTQYF.

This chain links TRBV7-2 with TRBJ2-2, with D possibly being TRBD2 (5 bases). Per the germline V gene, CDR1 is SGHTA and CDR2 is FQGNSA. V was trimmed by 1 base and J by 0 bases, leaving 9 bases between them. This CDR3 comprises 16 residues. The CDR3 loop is CASSLVSGTNTGELFF. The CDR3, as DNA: TGTGCCAGCAGCTTAGTTTCCGGGACGAACACCGGGGAGCTGTTTTTT.

CDR3 sequence reads: CASSTGGAVSEAFF. Written as DNA, the CDR3 is TGTGCCAGCAGTACGGGGGGGGCGGTTTCTGAAGCTTTCTTT. The J gene is TRBJ1-1, the V gene TRBV27, with D perhaps TRBD1 (6 bases). Germline V lookup: CDR1 MNHEY, CDR2 SMNVEV (reference sequence). V was clipped by 5 bases and J by 6 bases, with 16 bases between them. The CDR3 spans 14 residues.

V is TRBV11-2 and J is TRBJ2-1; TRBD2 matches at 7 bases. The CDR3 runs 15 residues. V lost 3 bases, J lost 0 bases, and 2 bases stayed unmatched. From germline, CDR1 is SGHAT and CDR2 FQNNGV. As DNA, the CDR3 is TGTGCCAGCAGCTTCGGGAGGAGCTCCTACAATGAGCAGTTCTTC. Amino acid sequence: CASSFGRSSYNEQFF.

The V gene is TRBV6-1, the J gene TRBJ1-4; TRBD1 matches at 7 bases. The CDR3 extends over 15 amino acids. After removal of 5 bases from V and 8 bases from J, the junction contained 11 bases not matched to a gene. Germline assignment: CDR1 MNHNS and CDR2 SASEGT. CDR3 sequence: CASSTRQGMREKLFF. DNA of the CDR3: TGTGCCAGCAGTACGAGACAGGGAATGAGGGAAAAACTGTTTTTT.

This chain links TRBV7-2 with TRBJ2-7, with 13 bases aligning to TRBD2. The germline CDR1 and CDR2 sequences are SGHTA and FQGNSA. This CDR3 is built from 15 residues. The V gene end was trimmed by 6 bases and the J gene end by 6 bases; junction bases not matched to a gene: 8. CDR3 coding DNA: TGTGCCAGCAGTCTCTCGACTAGCGGGAGGTCCGAGCAGTACTTC. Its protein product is CASSLSTSGRSEQYF. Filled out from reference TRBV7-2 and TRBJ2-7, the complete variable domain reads GAGVSQSPSNKVTEKGKDVELRCDPISGHTALYWYRQSLGQGLEFLIYFQGNSAPDKSGLPSDRFSAERTGGSVSTLTIQRTQQEDSAVYLCASSLSTSGRSEQYFGPGTRLTVT.

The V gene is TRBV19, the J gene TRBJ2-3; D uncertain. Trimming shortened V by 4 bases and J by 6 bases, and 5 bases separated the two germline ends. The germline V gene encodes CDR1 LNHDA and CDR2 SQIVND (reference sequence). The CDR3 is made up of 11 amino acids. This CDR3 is CASSSRDTQYF. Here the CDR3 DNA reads TGTGCCAGTAGTAGCAGGGATACGCAGTATTTT.

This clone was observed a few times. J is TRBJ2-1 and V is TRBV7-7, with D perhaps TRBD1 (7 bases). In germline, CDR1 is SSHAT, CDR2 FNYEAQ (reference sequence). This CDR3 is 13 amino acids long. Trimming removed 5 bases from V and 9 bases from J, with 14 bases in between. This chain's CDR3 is CASSTPGGSEQFF. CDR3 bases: TGTGCCAGCAGCACTCCAGGGGGGAGTGAGCAGTTCTTC.

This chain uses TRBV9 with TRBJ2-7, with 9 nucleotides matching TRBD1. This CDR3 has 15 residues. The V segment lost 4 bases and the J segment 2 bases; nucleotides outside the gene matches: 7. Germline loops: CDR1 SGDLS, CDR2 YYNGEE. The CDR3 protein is CASSPRRDRAYEQYF. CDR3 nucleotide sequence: TGTGCCAGCAGCCCTCGCCGGGACAGGGCCTACGAGCAGTACTTC.

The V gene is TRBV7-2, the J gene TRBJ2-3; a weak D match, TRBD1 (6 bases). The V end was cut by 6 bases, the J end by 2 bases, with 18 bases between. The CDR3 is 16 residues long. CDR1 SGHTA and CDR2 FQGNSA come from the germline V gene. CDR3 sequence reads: CASRRSQGTITDTQYF. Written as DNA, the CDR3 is TGTGCCAGCAGACGTTCTCAGGGGACCATCACAGATACGCAGTATTTT.

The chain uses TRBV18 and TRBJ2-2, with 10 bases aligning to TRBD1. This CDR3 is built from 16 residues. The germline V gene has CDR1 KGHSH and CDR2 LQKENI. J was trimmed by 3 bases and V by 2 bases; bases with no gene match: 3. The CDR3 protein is CASSPEGQGHTGELFF. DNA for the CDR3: TGTGCCAGCTCACCAGAGGGACAGGGGCACACCGGGGAGCTGTTTTTT. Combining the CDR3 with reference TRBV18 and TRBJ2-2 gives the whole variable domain NAGVMQNPRHLVRRRGQEARLRCSPMKGHSHVYWYRQLPEEGLKFMVYLQKENIIDESGMPKERFSAEFPKEGPSILRIQQVVRGDSAAYFCASSPEGQGHTGELFFGEGSRLTVL.

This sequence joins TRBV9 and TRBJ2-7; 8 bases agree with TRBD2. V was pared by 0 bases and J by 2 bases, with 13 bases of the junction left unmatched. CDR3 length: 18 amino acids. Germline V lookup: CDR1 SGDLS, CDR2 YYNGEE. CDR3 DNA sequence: TGTGCCAGCAGCGTAGCAGGCGGAGGGAGTAGCGGGACCTACGAGCAGTACTTC. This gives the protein CASSVAGGGSSGTYEQYF.

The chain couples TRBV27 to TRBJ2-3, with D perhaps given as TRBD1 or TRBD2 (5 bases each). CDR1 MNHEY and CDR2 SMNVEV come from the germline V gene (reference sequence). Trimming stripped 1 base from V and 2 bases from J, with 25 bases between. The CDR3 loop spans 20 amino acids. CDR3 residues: CASSLYSSLGSGGLTDTQYF. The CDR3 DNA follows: TGTGCCAGCAGTTTATATTCCTCCTTGGGCAGTGGGGGTCTCACAGATACGCAGTATTTT.

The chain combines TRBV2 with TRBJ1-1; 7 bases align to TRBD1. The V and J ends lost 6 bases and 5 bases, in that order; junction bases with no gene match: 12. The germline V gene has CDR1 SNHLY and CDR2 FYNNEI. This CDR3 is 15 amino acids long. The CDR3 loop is CASRSTGVGRTEAFF. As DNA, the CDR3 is TGTGCCAGCAGATCTACAGGGGTGGGGCGGACTGAAGCTTTCTTT.

CDR3 nucleotide sequence: TGTGCCAGCAGGGAGACTAGCGGGAGAACCTACGAGCAGTACTTC. Translating gives CASRETSGRTYEQYF. The V call is TRBV28, the J call TRBJ2-7; TRBD2 aligns across 12 bases. The CDR3 runs 15 residues. Germline V lookup: CDR1 MDHEN, CDR2 SYDVKM. The junction had 5 bases not matched to a gene; V was cut back by 6 bases and J by 2 bases. Using reference TRBV28 and TRBJ2-7 for the parts outside the CDR3, the full variable domain is DVKVTQSSRYLVKRTGEKVFLECVQDMDHENMFWYRQDPGLGLRLIYFSYDVKMKEKGDIPEGYSVSREKKERFSLILESASTNQTSMYLCASRETSGRTYEQYFGPGTRLTVT.

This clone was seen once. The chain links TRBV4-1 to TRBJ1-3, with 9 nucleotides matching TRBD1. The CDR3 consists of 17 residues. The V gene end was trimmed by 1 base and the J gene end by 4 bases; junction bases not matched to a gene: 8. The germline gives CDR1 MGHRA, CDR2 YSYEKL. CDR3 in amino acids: CASSQGPGQGPGNTIYF. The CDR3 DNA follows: TGCGCCAGCAGCCAAGGGCCGGGACAGGGCCCAGGAAACACCATATATTTT.

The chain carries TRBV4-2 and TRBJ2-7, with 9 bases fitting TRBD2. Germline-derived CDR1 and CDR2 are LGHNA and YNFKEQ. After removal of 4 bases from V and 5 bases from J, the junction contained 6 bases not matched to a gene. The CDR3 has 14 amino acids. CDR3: CASSLVLAGDEQYF. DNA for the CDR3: TGTGCCAGCAGCCTGGTCTTAGCGGGAGACGAGCAGTACTTC.

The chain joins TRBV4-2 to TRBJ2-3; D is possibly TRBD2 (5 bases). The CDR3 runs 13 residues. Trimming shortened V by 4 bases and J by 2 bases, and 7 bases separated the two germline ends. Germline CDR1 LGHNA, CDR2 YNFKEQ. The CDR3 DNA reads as TGTGCCAGCAGCCGGGAGTACACAGATACGCAGTATTTT. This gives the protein CASSREYTDTQYF.

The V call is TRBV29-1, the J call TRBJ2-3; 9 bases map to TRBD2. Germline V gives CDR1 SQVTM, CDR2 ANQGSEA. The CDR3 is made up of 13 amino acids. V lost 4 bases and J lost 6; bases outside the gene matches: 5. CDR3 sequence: CSVARTSADTQYF. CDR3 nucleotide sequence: TGCAGCGTTGCCCGGACTAGCGCCGATACGCAGTATTTT.

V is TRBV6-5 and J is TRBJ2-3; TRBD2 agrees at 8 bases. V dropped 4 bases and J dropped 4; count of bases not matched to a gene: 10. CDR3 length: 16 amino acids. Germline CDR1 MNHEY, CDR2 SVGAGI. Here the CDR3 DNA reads TGTGCCAGCAGTTCGACTAGCGCTCCTACCGCAGATACGCAGTATTTT. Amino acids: CASSSTSAPTADTQYF.

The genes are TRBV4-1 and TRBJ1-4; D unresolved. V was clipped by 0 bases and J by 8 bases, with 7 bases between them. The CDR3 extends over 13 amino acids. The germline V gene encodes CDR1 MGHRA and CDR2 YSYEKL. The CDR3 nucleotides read TGCGCCAGCAGCCAAGATCGAGGGGAAAAACTGTTTTTT. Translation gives CASSQDRGEKLFF.

Here the CDR3 DNA reads TGTGCCAGCAGCTTCCGGACTAGCGGGAGTGCAGATACGCAGTATTTT. Amino acid sequence: CASSFRTSGSADTQYF. The chain uses TRBV7-3 and TRBJ2-3, with 13 bases identical to TRBD2. The CDR3 runs 16 residues. CDR1 and CDR2 from the germline V gene are SGHTA and FQGTGA. The ends lost 3 bases at V and 4 bases at J; junction bases unmatched: 4.

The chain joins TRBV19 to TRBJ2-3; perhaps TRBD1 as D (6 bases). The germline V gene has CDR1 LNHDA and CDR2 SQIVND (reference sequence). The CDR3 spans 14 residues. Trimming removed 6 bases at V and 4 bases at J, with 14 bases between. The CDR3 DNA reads TGTGCCAGTAGATCACAGGGTTCGGCAGATACGCAGTATTTT. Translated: CASRSQGSADTQYF.

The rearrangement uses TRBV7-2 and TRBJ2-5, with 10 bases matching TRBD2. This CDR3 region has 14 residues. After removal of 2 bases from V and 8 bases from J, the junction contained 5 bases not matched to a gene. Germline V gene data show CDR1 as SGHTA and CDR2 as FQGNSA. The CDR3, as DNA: TGTGCCAGCAGCTTACCCACTAGCGGGATTACCCAGTACTTC. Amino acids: CASSLPTSGITQYF.

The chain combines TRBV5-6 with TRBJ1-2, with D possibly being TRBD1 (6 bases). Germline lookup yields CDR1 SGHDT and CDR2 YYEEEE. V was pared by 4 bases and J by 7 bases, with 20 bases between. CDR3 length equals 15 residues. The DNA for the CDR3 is TGTGCCAGCAGCCCGATTGAGATACAGGGCTCTGGCTACACCTTC. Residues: CASSPIEIQGSGYTF.

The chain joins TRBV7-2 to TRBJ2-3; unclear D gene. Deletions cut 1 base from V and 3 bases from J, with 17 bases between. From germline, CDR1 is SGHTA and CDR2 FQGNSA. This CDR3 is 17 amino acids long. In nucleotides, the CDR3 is TGTGCCAGCAGCTTAGTCCCTTTGACGGGCGGTACAGATACGCAGTATTTT. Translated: CASSLVPLTGGTDTQYF. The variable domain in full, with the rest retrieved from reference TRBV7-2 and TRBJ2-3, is GAGVSQSPSNKVTEKGKDVELRCDPISGHTALYWYRQSLGQGLEFLIYFQGNSAPDKSGLPSDRFSAERTGGSVSTLTIQRTQQEDSAVYLCASSLVPLTGGTDTQYFGPGTRLTVL.